A single sample is the source of the 29 T cell receptor beta chains below, sequenced in a study of blood T cell repertoires in COVID-19. Sequencing used immunoSEQ multiplex PCR; TCRdb keeps in-frame clones, though not all of them. The sample includes hundreds of thousands of clones, almost 90% seen only once; the top ten take about 1%. Material: peripheral blood. The origin of the receptors is a woman aged 40 to 50 with COVID-19, enrolled during active disease.

The genes are TRBV15 and TRBJ2-1, with D possibly matching TRBD2 (5 bases). Germline CDR1 and CDR2: LNHNV and YYDKDF (reference sequence). The CDR3 has 16 amino acids. The V end lost 7 bases, the J end lost 6 bases, and 22 bases lay between the germline ends. For the CDR3, the DNA is TGTGCCACCACCCAGGACTGGCTAGCAGTCCTCAATGAGCAGTTCTTC. This gives the protein CATTQDWLAVLNEQFF. Together with reference TRBV15 and TRBJ2-1, the CDR3 gives the full variable domain: DAMVIQNPRYQVTQFGKPVTLSCSQTLNHNVMYWYQQKSSQAPKLLFHYYDKDFNNEADTPDNFQSRRPNTSFCFLDIRSPGLGDTAMYLCATTQDWLAVLNEQFFGPGTRLTVL.

The rearrangement uses TRBV29-1 and TRBJ2-3, with 8 nucleotides matching TRBD2. V lost 5 bases to trimming and J lost 6 bases; unmatched junction nucleotides: 10. This CDR3 has 14 residues. Germline V gene data show CDR1 as SQVTM and CDR2 as ANQGSEA. As DNA, the CDR3 is TGCAGCGTTTTTGCTAGCGGGCCACGGGATACGCAGTATTTT. Its protein product is CSVFASGPRDTQYF.

This chain links TRBV29-1 with TRBJ2-5, with a possible D match to TRBD2 (6 bases). The V and J ends lost 0 bases and 3 bases respectively, with 8 bases between them. This CDR3 is 13 amino acids long. Germline V lookup: CDR1 SQVTM, CDR2 ANQGSEA. This CDR3 is CSVEDGGKETQYF. In DNA, the CDR3 is TGCAGCGTTGAAGATGGGGGGAAAGAGACCCAGTACTTC. Combining the CDR3 with reference TRBV29-1 and TRBJ2-5 gives the whole variable domain SAVISQKPSRDICQRGTSLTIQCQVDSQVTMMFWYRQQPGQSLTLIATANQGSEATYESGFVIDKFPISRPNLTFSTLTVSNMSPEDSSIYLCSVEDGGKETQYFGPGTRLLVL.

The chain employs TRBV11-2 and TRBJ1-1; no reliable D call. Germline V gene data show CDR1 as SGHAT and CDR2 as FQNNGV. The CDR3 length is 14 residues. V lost 5 bases and J lost 3, with 13 bases in between. The CDR3 DNA sequence: TGTGCCAGCAGCCCACACCCCTTGGACACTGAAGCTTTCTTT. Encoded protein: CASSPHPLDTEAFF.

This clone appeared a few times. The chain recombines TRBV15 with TRBJ2-5, with D unclear. The germline CDR1 and CDR2 sequences are LNHNV and YYDKDF (reference sequence). The CDR3 covers 12 residues. With 0 bases removed from V and 4 bases from J, the gap between germline ends came to 3 bases. CDR3 protein: CATSRDIETQYF. CDR3 nucleotide sequence: TGTGCCACCAGCAGAGATATAGAGACCCAGTACTTC.

This clone was picked up one time. The CDR3 nucleotides are TGTGCCAGCAGAGGAATCGGGGGTTCCTACGAGCAGTACTTC. Its protein product is CASRGIGGSYEQYF. The rearrangement uses TRBV6-5 and TRBJ2-7; tentative D call: TRBD2 (6 bases). In germline, CDR1 is MNHEY, CDR2 SVGAGI. This CDR3 comprises 14 residues. Trimming cost V 6 bases and J 1 base, with 13 bases left between them.

This clone was found once. The rearrangement uses TRBV24-1 and TRBJ2-2, with unresolved D. Trimming removed 4 bases from V and 5 bases from J, with 13 bases in between. This CDR3 contains 15 residues. CDR1 is KGHDR, CDR2 SFDVKD, per germline. This CDR3 reads CATSDPLTKTGELFF. DNA for the CDR3: TGTGCCACCAGTGACCCACTCACTAAAACCGGGGAGCTGTTTTTT.

V usage is TRBV7-2 and J usage is TRBJ2-5; 12 bases align to TRBD2. The germline V gene encodes CDR1 SGHTA and CDR2 FQGNSA. CDR3 length: 16 residues. Unmatched junction bases numbered 4, after V lost 0 bases and J lost 5 bases. The CDR3 region is CASSLAGTSGLETQYF. CDR3 nucleotide sequence: TGTGCCAGCAGCTTAGCGGGGACTAGCGGGCTGGAGACCCAGTACTTC.

The V gene is TRBV6-4, the J gene TRBJ1-6; unclear D gene. Germline V gene data show CDR1 as MRHNA and CDR2 as SNTAGT. V lost 6 bases and J lost 15, with 6 bases in between. The CDR3 contains 9 residues. CDR3 in amino acids: CASRERLHF. CDR3 DNA: TGTGCCAGCAGGGAGCGCCTCCACTTT.

The chain carries TRBV12-3 or TRBV12-4 and TRBJ1-6; possible D gene TRBD1, 5 bases. This CDR3 region has 13 residues. V was trimmed by 4 bases and J by 11 bases, leaving 12 bases between them. The CDR3 protein is CASSSAGKAPLHF. DNA of the CDR3: TGTGCCAGCAGTTCGGCAGGGAAGGCACCCCTCCACTTT.

The V gene is TRBV28, the J gene TRBJ2-7; D gene uncertain. Germline CDR1 reads MDHEN; CDR2 reads SYDVKM. V was cut by 3 bases and J by 2 bases, with 11 bases left in between. The CDR3 loop spans 14 amino acids. DNA for the CDR3: TGTGCCAGCAGTTTCAGTGGCGGTGCCTACGAGCAGTACTTC. Amino acid sequence: CASSFSGGAYEQYF.

V is TRBV7-2 and J is TRBJ1-1; a possible D gene is TRBD1 (5 bases). The CDR3 contains 14 residues. Trimming cost V 5 bases and J 6 bases, with 16 bases left between them. Germline CDR1 SGHTA, CDR2 FQGNSA. The CDR3 nucleotides are TGTGCCAGCAGCCTTAGAGATGACAGTCCTGAAGCTTTCTTT. Translating gives CASSLRDDSPEAFF.

The CDR3 loop reads CASTQHGGKPEKLFF. CDR3 coding DNA: TGTGCCAGCACTCAACATGGGGGGAAACCGGAAAAACTGTTTTTT. The chain couples TRBV6-5 to TRBJ1-4; TRBD1 is a possible D gene (5 bases). Between the trimmed V and J ends, which lost 7 bases and 8 bases, there was a span of 20 bases. Germline values: CDR1 MNHEY, CDR2 SVGAGI. The CDR3 covers 15 residues.

This rearrangement joins TRBV5-1 to TRBJ2-2; a possible D gene is TRBD1 (6 bases). This CDR3 spans 15 amino acids. Trimming cost V 2 bases and J 6 bases, with 14 bases left between them. Germline CDR1 and CDR2: SGHRS and YFSETQ. CDR3 region: CASSLKTGTSGELFF. The CDR3, as DNA: TGCGCCAGCAGCTTAAAAACAGGGACGTCCGGGGAGCTGTTTTTT.

The chain has TRBV4-3 and TRBJ2-1; TRBD2 matches at 13 bases. The CDR3 is 15 residues long. Germline loops: CDR1 LGHNA, CDR2 YSLEER. After removal of 3 bases from V and 7 bases from J, the junction contained 3 bases not matched to a gene. The CDR3 is CASSQTSGRWNEQFF. In DNA form, the CDR3 reads TGCGCCAGCAGCCAGACTAGCGGGAGGTGGAATGAGCAGTTCTTC.

The chain employs TRBV15 and TRBJ1-5, with D possibly TRBD1 on 6 matching bases. V was shortened by 7 bases and J by 2 bases, with 15 bases between the two germline ends. The germline V gene has CDR1 LNHNV and CDR2 YYDKDF (reference sequence). The CDR3 sequence is 15 residues long. CDR3 residues: CATTAAGVGNQPQHF. Here the CDR3 DNA reads TGTGCCACCACGGCAGCAGGGGTTGGCAATCAGCCCCAGCATTTT.

This rearrangement joins TRBV29-1 to TRBJ2-1; TRBD2 might be the D (7 bases). Germline V lookup: CDR1 SQVTM, CDR2 ANQGSEA. Trimming cost V 0 bases and J 4 bases, with 16 bases left between them. This CDR3 region has 16 residues. The CDR3 DNA reads TGCAGCGTTGAAGATCTAACGGGGGGACATTACAATGAGCAGTTCTTC. Translated, it gives CSVEDLTGGHYNEQFF.

Here the CDR3 reads CASSYGLAGTQETQYF. CDR3 DNA sequence: TGTGCCAGCAGTTACGGTCTAGCGGGCACCCAAGAGACCCAGTACTTC. The chain has TRBV6-2 or TRBV6-3 and TRBJ2-5; 8 positions match TRBD2. Looked up from germline, CDR1 is MNHEY and CDR2 is SVGEGT. The CDR3 has 16 amino acids. Trimming took 2 bases from V and 1 from J; bases not matched to a gene: 6.

This chain uses TRBV27 with TRBJ2-1; 7 bases fit TRBD2. This CDR3 spans 13 amino acids. The junction had 4 bases not matched to a gene; V was cut back by 6 bases and J by 5 bases. CDR1 and CDR2 from the germline V gene are MNHEY and SMNVEV (reference sequence). CDR3 loop: CASRRTSNNEQFF. The CDR3 region has the DNA TGTGCCAGCAGACGGACTAGTAACAATGAGCAGTTCTTC.

V is TRBV4-1 and J is TRBJ1-5; D is perhaps TRBD1 (5 bases). Germline V lookup: CDR1 MGHRA, CDR2 YSYEKL. Deletions cut 1 base from V and 4 bases from J, with 11 bases between. The CDR3 consists of 15 residues. The CDR3 spells CASSQVRGENQPQHF. In DNA, the CDR3 is TGCGCCAGCAGCCAAGTTCGGGGGGAGAATCAGCCCCAGCATTTT.

The chain couples TRBV29-1 to TRBJ2-3; TRBD1 might be the D (5 bases). The CDR3 runs 15 residues. Trimming took 2 bases from V and 2 from J, leaving 14 bases between them. The germline V gene has CDR1 SQVTM and CDR2 ANQGSEA. In nucleotides, the CDR3 is TGCAGCGTTGAACGTGACAGTTTCCTCACAGATACGCAGTATTTT. Translating gives CSVERDSFLTDTQYF.

The chain employs TRBV4-3 and TRBJ1-1; no definite D call. This CDR3 is 14 amino acids long. Germline V CDR1 and CDR2: LGHNA, YSLEER. With 5 bases removed from V and 2 bases from J, the gap between germline ends came to 12 bases. CDR3 bases: TGCGCCAGCAGCTTTAGTCTGATAAACACTGAAGCTTTCTTT. Protein product: CASSFSLINTEAFF.

The chain links TRBV14 to TRBJ1-6; D not resolved. Germline V lookup: CDR1 SGHDN, CDR2 FVKESK. This CDR3 comprises 16 residues. V was pared by 1 base and J by 0 bases, with 7 bases between. CDR3 nucleotide sequence: TGTGCCAGCAGCCAAGTGGGGAGCTCCTATAATTCACCCCTCCACTTT. Protein product: CASSQVGSSYNSPLHF. The full variable domain, its missing parts supplied by reference TRBV14 and TRBJ1-6, is EAGVTQFPSHSVIEKGQTVTLRCDPISGHDNLYWYRRVMGKEIKFLLHFVKESKQDESGMPNNRFLAERTGGTYSTLKVQPAELEDSGVYFCASSQVGSSYNSPLHFGNGTRLTVT.

V and J are TRBV11-3 and TRBJ2-1; TRBD1 might be the D (6 bases). Per germline, CDR1 SGHNT and CDR2 YENEEA. This CDR3 has 12 amino acids. The V gene lost 5 bases and the J gene lost 8 bases, with 10 bases spanning the gap. In DNA, the CDR3 is TGTGCCAGCAGCGCCCAGGGGTATGAGCAGTTCTTC. It is translated as CASSAQGYEQFF. Variable domain in full (rest from reference TRBV11-3 and TRBJ2-1): EAGVVQSPRYKIIEKKQPVAFWCNPISGHNTLYWYLQNLGQGPELLIRYENEEAVDDSQLPKDRFSAERLKGVDSTLKIQPAELGDSAVYLCASSAQGYEQFFGPGTRLTVL.

The rearrangement links TRBV7-2 to TRBJ2-3; TRBD1 might be the D (6 bases). V lost 1 base to trimming and J lost 3 bases, with 8 bases between them. The germline CDR1 and CDR2 sequences are SGHTA and FQGNSA. There are 14 residues in the CDR3. The CDR3 DNA reads as TGTGCCAGCAGCTTAGTTCAGGGGACAGATACGCAGTATTTT. Amino acid sequence: CASSLVQGTDTQYF.

This sequence joins TRBV25-1 and TRBJ2-1, with 11 bases aligning to TRBD1. Germline CDR1 and CDR2: MGHDK and SYGVNS. The junction had 9 bases not matched to a gene; V was cut back by 5 bases and J by 6 bases. The CDR3 runs 16 residues. CDR3 sequence: CASSSQDRGPLNEQFF. CDR3 DNA sequence: TGTGCCAGCAGTTCCCAGGACAGGGGGCCCCTCAATGAGCAGTTCTTC.

The chain employs TRBV7-2 and TRBJ1-2, with D maybe TRBD1 (6 bases). CDR1 SGHTA and CDR2 FQGNSA come from the germline V gene. V shed 4 bases and J shed 9 bases, with 15 bases lying between them. The CDR3 loop spans 13 amino acids. CDR3 nucleotides: TGTGCCAGCAGCTCCAACAGGGACCGACGCTACACCTTC. As protein: CASSSNRDRRYTF.

The genes are TRBV9 and TRBJ1-3; D possibly corresponds to TRBD1 (5 bases). CDR3 length: 17 amino acids. V was pared by 0 bases and J by 0 bases, with 13 bases between. The V gene's germline CDR1 is SGDLS and CDR2 YYNGEE. The CDR3 reads CASSVAPDTFSGNTIYF. The CDR3 DNA follows: TGTGCCAGCAGCGTAGCCCCGGACACATTCTCTGGAAACACCATATATTTT.

The chain is built from TRBV7-2 and TRBJ2-1; D perhaps matches TRBD2 (6 bases). Germline V gives CDR1 SGHTA, CDR2 FQGNSA. CDR3 length: 15 amino acids. The V end was cut by 6 bases, the J end by 5 bases, with 17 bases between. The CDR3 DNA follows: TGTGCCAGCAGTTCCCCGGGACGGGAGAACAATGAGCAGTTCTTC. This codes for CASSSPGRENNEQFF.